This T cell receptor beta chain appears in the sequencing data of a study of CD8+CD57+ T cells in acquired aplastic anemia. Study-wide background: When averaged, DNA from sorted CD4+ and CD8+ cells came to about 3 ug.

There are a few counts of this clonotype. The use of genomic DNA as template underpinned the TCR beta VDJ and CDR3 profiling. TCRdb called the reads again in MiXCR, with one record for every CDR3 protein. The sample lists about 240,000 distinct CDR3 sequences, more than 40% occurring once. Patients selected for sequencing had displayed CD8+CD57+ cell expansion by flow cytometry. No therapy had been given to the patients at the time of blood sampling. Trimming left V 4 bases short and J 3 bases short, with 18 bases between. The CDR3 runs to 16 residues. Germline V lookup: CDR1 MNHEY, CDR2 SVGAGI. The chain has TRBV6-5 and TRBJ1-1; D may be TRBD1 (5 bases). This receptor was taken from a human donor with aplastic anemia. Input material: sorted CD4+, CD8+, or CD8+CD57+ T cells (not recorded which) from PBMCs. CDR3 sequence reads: CASSSRTTIRDTEAFF. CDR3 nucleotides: TGTGCCAGCAGTTCGCGGACAACTATTAGGGACACTGAAGCTTTCTTT.